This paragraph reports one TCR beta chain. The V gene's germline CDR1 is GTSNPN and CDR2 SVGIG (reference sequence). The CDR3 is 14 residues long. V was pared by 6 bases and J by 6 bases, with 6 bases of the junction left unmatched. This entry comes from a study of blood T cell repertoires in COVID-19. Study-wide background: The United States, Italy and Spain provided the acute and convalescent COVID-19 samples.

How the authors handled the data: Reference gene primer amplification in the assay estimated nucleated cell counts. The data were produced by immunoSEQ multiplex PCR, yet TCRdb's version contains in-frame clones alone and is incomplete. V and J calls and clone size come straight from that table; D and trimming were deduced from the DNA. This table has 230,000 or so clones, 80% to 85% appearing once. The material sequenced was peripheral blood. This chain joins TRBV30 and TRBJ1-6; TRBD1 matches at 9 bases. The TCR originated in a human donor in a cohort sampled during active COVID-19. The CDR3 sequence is CACDTGQGNSPLHF. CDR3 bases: TGTGCCTGTGATACGGGACAGGGTAATTCACCCCTCCACTTT.